This T cell receptor (beta chain) was sequenced in a study of technical replicates of blood from several donors. Trimming left V 4 bases short and J 0 bases short, with 15 bases between. Germline V CDR1 and CDR2: SEHNR, FQNEAQ (reference sequence). The CDR3 loop spans 16 amino acids. Sequencing was performed with immunoSEQ multiplex PCR; in TCRdb, only in-frame clones are kept and a portion is missing. The top ten hold 0.2% to 0.3% of the sample, which has about 88,000 clones, around 93% seen once. What was sequenced was T cells isolated from PBMCs. This receptor was obtained from a human donor in good health. The genes are TRBV7-9 and TRBJ2-5; D may be TRBD2 (5 bases). The CDR3 here is CASSSRTGVHQETQYF. The DNA for the CDR3 is TGTGCCAGCAGCTCCCGTACCGGGGTCCACCAAGAGACCCAGTACTTC.